This T cell receptor (beta chain) was sequenced during a study of control samples from healthy donors and cancer patients. Profiling relied on immunoSEQ multiplex PCR, and the TCRdb table lists in-frame clones only, not all of them. The top ten hold around 5.4% of the sample, which has 57,000 or so clones, 90% seen once. This CDR3 is built from 14 residues. From germline, CDR1 is SNHLY and CDR2 FYNNEI. The V end lost 5 bases, the J end lost 0 bases, and 8 bases lay between the germline ends. This receptor was identified in a man aged 55 to 69 with colorectal cancer. Sequencing was carried out using PBMCs. The chain links TRBV2 to TRBJ1-5; D gene uncertain. The CDR3 DNA reads as TGTGCCAGCAGTAAACAGACTAGCAATCAGCCCCAGCATTTT. It translates to CASSKQTSNQPQHF.